The 17 T cell receptor beta chains in this list originate from one sample, sequenced in a study of STAT5B mutations in CD4+ large granular lymphocyte leukemia. TCRdb's copy holds only in-frame clones and misses some; the assay was immunoSEQ multiplex PCR. The sample lists 30,000 to 35,000 clones, about 87% occurring once. Sequencing was done on a sample of CD4+ T cells from blood buffy coats. The receptor set was obtained from a human donor in good health.

The CDR3 DNA reads TGTGCCAGCAGTTATCCTGCCTCAGGGGTGTATGGCTACACCTTC. It translates to CASSYPASGVYGYTF. This chain links TRBV6-5 with TRBJ1-2; D might be TRBD1 (6 bases). Germline assignment: CDR1 MNHEY and CDR2 SVGAGI. V gave up 3 bases and J gave up 5 bases, with 16 bases separating them. The CDR3 spans 15 residues.

J is TRBJ1-2 and V is TRBV5-1; D is unresolved. This CDR3 contains 12 residues. CDR1 is SGHRS and CDR2 is YFSETQ in the germline V gene. Deletions cut 3 bases from V and 4 bases from J, with 7 bases between. In DNA, the CDR3 is TGCGCCAGCAGCTACAGAGCCTATGGCTACACCTTC. Translation: CASSYRAYGYTF.

This clone occurred a few times. This sequence joins TRBV15 and TRBJ1-1; no firm D call. Germline values: CDR1 LNHNV, CDR2 YYDKDF (reference sequence). V was trimmed by 2 bases and J by 0 bases, leaving 7 bases between them. This CDR3 region has 14 residues. CDR3 loop: CATSRTTVNTEAFF. The CDR3 nucleotides are TGTGCCACCAGCAGAACTACAGTGAACACTGAAGCTTTCTTT.

This chain joins TRBV27 and TRBJ1-1; D ambiguous. V was cut by 9 bases and J by 6 bases, with 17 bases left in between. CDR1 and CDR2 (germline): MNHEY, SMNVEV (reference sequence). CDR3 length: 13 residues. CDR3 in amino acids: CASRDRRASEAFF. In DNA, the CDR3 is TGTGCCAGTAGAGATCGACGAGCCTCTGAAGCTTTCTTT.

This chain joins TRBV7-9 and TRBJ1-5; D is ambiguous. This CDR3 spans 13 amino acids. Per germline, CDR1 SEHNR and CDR2 FQNEAQ (reference sequence). V lost 5 bases, J lost 5 bases, and 10 bases lay in between. The CDR3 DNA follows: TGTGCCAGCAGCCCCTTGGCGGATCAGCCCCAGCATTTT. Residues: CASSPLADQPQHF.

The rearrangement links TRBV14 to TRBJ1-3; D remains unclear. The germline V gene has CDR1 SGHDN and CDR2 FVKESK. The CDR3 extends over 12 amino acids. Deletions cut 4 bases from V and 8 bases from J, with 9 bases between. The CDR3: CASSPGRDTIYF. The CDR3 DNA follows: TGTGCCAGCAGCCCGGGAAGGGACACCATATATTTT. The full variable domain, completed using reference TRBV14 and TRBJ1-3, is EAGVTQFPSHSVIEKGQTVTLRCDPISGHDNLYWYRRVMGKEIKFLLHFVKESKQDESGMPNNRFLAERTGGTYSTLKVQPAELEDSGVYFCASSPGRDTIYFGEGSWLTVV.

The genes are TRBV6-5 and TRBJ2-7; 7 bases align to TRBD1. CDR3 length equals 15 residues. Per germline, CDR1 MNHEY and CDR2 SVGAGI. The ends lost 4 bases at V and 2 bases at J; junction bases unmatched: 8. The CDR3 here is CASSLLPGQTYEQYF. CDR3 nucleotides: TGTGCCAGCAGTTTACTTCCGGGACAGACCTACGAGCAGTACTTC.

This chain links TRBV27 with TRBJ2-3, with TRBD2 matching 13 bases. Germline-derived CDR1 and CDR2 are MNHEY and SMNVEV (reference sequence). The CDR3 length is 15 residues. J gave up 11 bases and V 6 bases, and 11 bases lay outside the gene matches. The CDR3 nucleotides read TGTGCCAGCAGCCCCGGGACTAGCGGGATACGCGTGCAGTATTTT. Residues: CASSPGTSGIRVQYF.

The chain recombines TRBV18 with TRBJ1-4; D remains ambiguous. Germline V gives CDR1 KGHSH, CDR2 LQKENI. With 3 bases removed from V and 2 bases from J, the gap between germline ends came to 10 bases. The length of the CDR3 is 15 residues. The CDR3 nucleotides are TGTGCCAGCTCACCTGGGCTAGGTACTAATGAAAAACTGTTTTTT. This encodes CASSPGLGTNEKLFF.

This chain links TRBV7-2 with TRBJ1-5; no definite D call. Germline V CDR1 and CDR2: SGHTA, FQGNSA. The CDR3 covers 12 residues. Trimming stripped 3 bases from V and 6 bases from J, with 6 bases between. CDR3 residues: CASSFSVQPQHF. DNA for the CDR3: TGTGCCAGCAGCTTCTCGGTTCAGCCCCAGCATTTT.

The genes are TRBV7-7 and TRBJ1-3; the match to TRBD1 covers 10 bases. Trimming at V came to 4 bases and at J to 0 bases, leaving 9 bases not matched to a gene. Per germline, CDR1 SSHAT and CDR2 FNYEAQ (reference sequence). The CDR3 totals 18 residues. In DNA form, the CDR3 reads TGTGCCAGCAGCTCCGGGACAGGGGCCATCGGCTCTGGAAACACCATATATTTT. Translated, it gives CASSSGTGAIGSGNTIYF.

The chain recombines TRBV6-5 with TRBJ2-1; 7 positions agree with TRBD1. CDR1 and CDR2 from the germline V gene are MNHEY and SVGAGI. The J segment lost 4 bases and the V segment lost 5 bases, leaving 8 bases of the junction unmatched. The CDR3 sequence is 15 residues long. This chain's CDR3 is CASSTQTGRYNEQFF. The CDR3 DNA follows: TGTGCCAGCAGTACTCAGACAGGGCGATACAATGAGCAGTTCTTC.

This clone was counted a single time. The chain joins TRBV5-1 to TRBJ2-1; 12 bases align to TRBD2. V lost 3 bases, J lost 8 bases, and 12 bases stayed unmatched. The germline V gene encodes CDR1 SGHRS and CDR2 YFSETQ. This CDR3 is built from 17 residues. The CDR3 loop is CASSSTLTSGGQDEQFF. The CDR3 DNA follows: TGCGCCAGCAGCTCCACGCTGACTAGCGGGGGTCAAGATGAGCAGTTCTTC.

The chain uses TRBV9 and TRBJ2-1; TRBD1 agrees at 7 bases. The V and J ends lost 4 bases and 4 bases, in that order; junction bases with no gene match: 8. The CDR3 has 15 amino acids. Germline CDR1 SGDLS, CDR2 YYNGEE. CDR3 residues: CASSTEGAGYNEQFF. CDR3 DNA sequence: TGTGCCAGCAGCACCGAGGGGGCCGGATACAATGAGCAGTTCTTC.

The chain joins TRBV30 to TRBJ2-7, with 10 bases fitting TRBD2. The trim removed 4 bases at V and 4 bases at J, leaving 7 bases unmatched. CDR1 and CDR2 (germline): GTSNPN, SVGIG (reference sequence). This CDR3 comprises 14 residues. DNA of the CDR3: TGTGCCTGGACCCTAGCGGGAGCTGGGTACGAGCAGTACTTC. Translation: CAWTLAGAGYEQYF.

This clone was seen only a few times. V gene TRBV13 combines with J gene TRBJ2-7, with D unclear. Germline CDR1 and CDR2: PRHDT and FYEKMQ (reference sequence). CDR3 length: 13 residues. With 5 bases removed from V and 4 bases from J, the gap between germline ends came to 12 bases. The CDR3 DNA reads as TGTGCCAGCAGCACCCCGGAAAAGTACGAGCAGTACTTC. This gives the protein CASSTPEKYEQYF.

This chain connects TRBV9 to TRBJ2-4, with D perhaps TRBD1 (7 bases). Trimming removed 2 bases from V and 9 bases from J, with 15 bases in between. CDR3 size: 14 residues. Germline V lookup: CDR1 SGDLS, CDR2 YYNGEE. The CDR3 DNA is TGTGCCAGCAGCGTTACTGCAGGGGGAGGCATTCAGTACTTC. Its translation is CASSVTAGGGIQYF.